The text below deals with one TCR beta chain. The clone's antigen remains unknown. No much larger clone exists at a distance of one base, and base qualities are not known. Compared with germline, V lacks 4 bases and J lacks 4 bases; bases without a gene match: 9. As encoded in the germline V gene, CDR1 is KGHSH while CDR2 is LQKENI. The CDR3 sequence holds 16 residues, the cysteine and phenylalanine included. The kept DNA is CDR3 alone, 48 bases in frame from the first base. This sample is drawn from a study of T cell responses to AZD1222 COVID-19 vaccine (dated by TCRdb to the early 2020s). Concerning the study at large: AZD1222 recipients with second doses at about 4 weeks or about 12 weeks were pooled, because spike-specific TCR depth and breadth did not differ between schedules. TCR sequencing was performed for about 240 trial participants, of whom around 210 were given two doses of AZD1222 and about 25 were given two doses of MenACWY control vaccine. Enrollment into the trials was organized by age into subgroups of 18-55, 56-69 and 70-plus years, and those subgroups contained approximately 160, 26 and 62 TCR-sequenced participants, respectively.

What the authors observed across the whole study: After two AZD1222 doses, both the breadth and the depth of spike-specific TCRs were significantly higher than at day 0 and than in MenACWY recipients. Participants were mostly white British, with more females than males. The authors suggested clonal diversity may have been underestimated. Because no samples from the day 14 peak response were available, repertoires could be characterized only after the peak T cell response. Epitopes outside the regions mutated in the B.1.351 and B.1.1.7 variants were reportedly recognized by nearly half of the unique spike-specific TCRs. CD4 TCRs associated with the vaccine covered the entire spike protein, and the dominant responses were in regions 160-218 and 743-854. Conclusions about previously exposed vaccinees are limited, since just five or six AZD1222 recipients were seropositive for SARS-CoV-2 at baseline. In the small 56-69-year group, the increase in depth fell short of significance, most likely because of low power.

The CDR3 regions of human TCRbeta chains were analyzed by immunosequencing. The authors processed their data as follows. Repertoire TCRs were matched against a reference library of SARS-CoV-2-specific TCRs generated with the MIRA antigen-specificity platform. Breadth meant the fraction of unique TCRs that were SARS-CoV-2-associated, whereas depth meant the fraction of total T cells that were SARS-CoV-2-associated. Using the MIRA data, each spike-specific TCR was mapped to the spike region that the TCR reacts to and placed in a CD4 or CD8 class. Log10-transformed breadth and depth values were compared by one-way ANOVA with Sidak's multiple comparisons tests. TCRdb obtained this table from immuneACCESS and retained in-frame rearrangements with V and J assigned. These tables miss some clones; where compared with another copy, unresolved V genes account for less than half of the shortfall, and the remainder is unexplained. The V and J calls and clone size were taken over from that table, and D and trimming were inferred from the DNA. Recorded for this sample are about 130,000 clones; about 89% of them occurred a single time. The ten largest clones capture more than 4% of the sample.

Per the publication, the time point label means: baseline before first vaccination. The vaccinee samples were drawn from two UK trials, COV001 and COV002, one of which was a single-blind randomized controlled phase 2/3 trial testing AZD1222 (ChAdOx1 nCoV-19) in healthy adults. Trial participant PBMC samples were collected at day 0 and day 28 after the second dose for TCRbeta chain sequencing. The rearranged segments are TRBV18 and TRBJ1-1, with 10 junctional bases fitting TRBD1. The sequencing used peripheral blood, collected on day 0 of AZD1222 vaccination. The clonotype comes from an adult in good health. The nucleotide sequence is TGTGCCAGCTCACGAGGACAGGGGGGGATAAGCACTGAAGCTTTCTTT. It codes for CASSRGQGGISTEAFF.